The 8 T cell receptor beta chains below were found in one sample sequenced in a study of shared clonotypes between healthy human individuals. Measured with immunoSEQ multiplex PCR; TCRdb has only the in-frame clones, and not every one. This repertoire shows 730,000 or so clones, roughly 70% found once; its top ten account for around 2%. Input material: memory CD4+ T cells sorted from blood. Subset indicated: CD45RA-negative fraction. The receptors were gathered from a young woman in good health.

This sequence joins TRBV27 and TRBJ2-3, with D possibly TRBD2 on 5 matching bases. CDR1 is MNHEY, CDR2 SMNVEV, per germline (reference sequence). The CDR3 has 13 amino acids. Deletions cut 6 bases from V and 5 bases from J, with 12 bases between. DNA of the CDR3: TGTGCCAGCAGCCGAATAGGGAGAGATACGCAGTATTTT. As protein: CASSRIGRDTQYF.

The chain combines TRBV28 with TRBJ2-4; D possibly corresponds to TRBD1 (5 bases). Germline CDR1 MDHEN, CDR2 SYDVKM. The CDR3 has 16 amino acids. V was trimmed by 5 bases and J by 0 bases, leaving 14 bases between them. The DNA of the CDR3 is TGTGCCAGCAGTGGGGCCGAGCCCATAGCCAAAAACATTCAGTACTTC. Protein sequence: CASSGAEPIAKNIQYF.

This clone was seen only a few times. The chain has TRBV10-1 and TRBJ2-3; D gene ambiguous. Germline lookup yields CDR1 WNHNN and CDR2 SYGVQD (reference sequence). V lost 8 bases to trimming and J lost 2 bases, with 11 bases between them. CDR3 length: 13 residues. DNA for the CDR3: TGCGCCAGCTCGGCCAGAGACACAGATACGCAGTATTTT. Its protein product is CASSARDTDTQYF.

V is TRBV28 and J is TRBJ2-2; no clear D. Trimming left V 6 bases short and J 2 bases short, with 16 bases between. This CDR3 spans 16 amino acids. Germline CDR1 reads MDHEN; CDR2 reads SYDVKM. Here the CDR3 reads CASSPTPVINTGELFF. The CDR3 DNA reads as TGTGCCAGCAGCCCCACCCCCGTCATTAACACCGGGGAGCTGTTTTTT.

In the case of this clone: Other nucleotide sequences from this sample produce the same CDR3. The chain carries TRBV2 and TRBJ2-2, with D possibly being TRBD1 (5 bases). CDR3 length: 15 amino acids. Trimming pared 1 base from V and 0 bases from J, leaving 6 bases between. Per germline, CDR1 SNHLY and CDR2 FYNNEI. CDR3 protein: CASSEGTTNTGELFF. In DNA, the CDR3 is TGTGCCAGCAGTGAAGGGACAACGAACACCGGGGAGCTGTTTTTT.

The V gene is TRBV30, the J gene TRBJ2-3, with D hard to call. The CDR3 contains 14 residues. Trimming stripped 3 bases from V and 5 bases from J, with 15 bases between. Per the germline V gene, CDR1 is GTSNPN and CDR2 is SVGIG (reference sequence). The CDR3 DNA reads as TGTGCCTGGAGGAATCTTGGACCCGAAGATACGCAGTATTTT. As protein: CAWRNLGPEDTQYF.

J is TRBJ2-7 and V is TRBV6-5, with D tentatively TRBD2 (7 bases). Trimming removed 5 bases at V and 7 bases at J, with 9 bases between. Germline V CDR1 and CDR2: MNHEY, SVGAGI. There are 11 residues in the CDR3. CDR3 region: CASSEGGEQYF. For the CDR3, the DNA is TGTGCCAGCAGTGAGGGGGGGGAGCAGTACTTC.

V gene TRBV27 combines with J gene TRBJ2-5; 9 bases map to TRBD2. After removal of 10 bases from V and 1 base from J, the junction contained 13 bases not matched to a gene. The CDR3 consists of 16 residues. Germline V gives CDR1 MNHEY, CDR2 SMNVEV (reference sequence). The CDR3 DNA is TGTGCCACCCTCCCCCGGCTAGCGGGAATCCAAGAGACCCAGTACTTC. Encoded protein: CATLPRLAGIQETQYF.